Shown below are 19 T cell receptor beta chains from a single sample sequenced in a study of spatial heterogeneity in lung cancer. No antigens are known for them. Whole-study results and caveats: In tumors, expanded intratumoral alpha and beta TCR counts tracked mutation counts.

One entry per CDR3 protein results from TCRdb running MiXCR on the 5' RACE reads. The sample holds roughly 15,000 distinct CDR3 sequences, 4.7% seen once. Time point defined: sample taken at primary tumor resection. The sample was lung tumor tissue, taken at surgery. These receptors originate from a female donor with early-stage non-small cell lung cancer.

In regard to this clonotype: For a library built for alpha chains, this beta chain is a stray read; little rests on its size. V is TRBV28 and J is TRBJ1-5, with TRBD1 matching 8 bases. Per germline, CDR1 MDHEN and CDR2 SYDVKM. After removal of 6 bases from V and 1 base from J, the junction contained 5 bases not matched to a gene. The CDR3 totals 15 residues. CDR3 coding DNA: TGTGCCAGCAGGATGACAGGGGCCAGCAATCAGCCCCAGCATTTT. Translation gives CASRMTGASNQPQHF.

This clonotype was counted ten times or more. The library was built for alpha chains, so this beta chain is an off-target read and its size means little. This chain uses TRBV7-9 with TRBJ2-1; 15 positions match TRBD2. Trimming cost V 5 bases and J 8 bases; bases outside gene matches: 7. Looked up from germline, CDR1 is SEHNR and CDR2 is FQNEAQ (reference sequence). This CDR3 comprises 16 residues. The CDR3, as DNA: TGTGCCAGCAGCGCCGGACTAGCGGGGGGGCAATATGAGCAGTTCTTC. Its protein product is CASSAGLAGGQYEQFF.

The sample holds many counts of this clonotype. This beta chain appears as a stray read in a library generated for alpha chains; its size is not informative. This chain uses TRBV29-1 with TRBJ1-2; D is ambiguous. V was pared by 1 base and J by 3 bases, with 12 bases between. The length of the CDR3 is 14 residues. CDR1 is SQVTM, CDR2 ANQGSEA, per germline. The chain's CDR3 is CSVEVGSGDYGYTF. The CDR3 DNA reads TGCAGCGTTGAAGTAGGGTCTGGGGACTATGGCTACACCTTC.

This clonotype has a count of ten or more. Found in a library prepared for alpha chains, this beta chain is an off-target read, and its abundance has little meaning. The rearrangement uses TRBV18 and TRBJ1-6; tentative D call: TRBD1 (6 bases). The CDR3 is 13 amino acids. The germline gives CDR1 KGHSH, CDR2 LQKENI. V was cut by 2 bases and J by 11 bases, with 10 bases left in between. This CDR3 is CASSPAGVPPLHF. CDR3 sequence (DNA): TGTGCCAGCTCACCAGCAGGGGTGCCACCCCTCCACTTT.

This clonotype was detected ten times or more. This beta chain turned up in a library designed for alpha chains; as an off-target read, its abundance says little. The chain employs TRBV20-1 and TRBJ1-1; unclear D gene. Germline CDR1 DFQATT, CDR2 SNEGSKA (reference sequence). The CDR3 runs to 12 residues. V was cut by 5 bases and J by 4 bases, with 11 bases left in between. CDR3 amino acids: CSAPPEFTEAFF. The CDR3 region has the DNA TGCAGTGCTCCCCCCGAGTTCACTGAAGCTTTCTTT.

In this sample, this clonotype turned up many times. This beta chain was picked up by a library intended for alpha chains and is off target, so its count carries little meaning. This chain connects TRBV5-8 to TRBJ2-1; TRBD2 might be the D (6 bases). The germline V gene encodes CDR1 SGHTS and CDR2 YDEGEE. The CDR3 contains 14 residues. The V gene lost 2 bases and the J gene lost 1 base, with 7 bases spanning the gap. Here the CDR3 reads CASSFGGSYNEQFF. The CDR3 nucleotides are TGTGCCAGCAGCTTTGGGGGGTCCTACAATGAGCAGTTCTTC.

Comment on this clonotype: Since the library was made to target alpha chains, this beta chain is a stray read and its abundance is not meaningful. This rearrangement joins TRBV7-9 to TRBJ1-5; 10 nucleotides line up with TRBD1. V lost 5 bases, J lost 2 bases, and 15 bases stayed unmatched. The CDR3 has 19 amino acids. Germline V gives CDR1 SEHNR, CDR2 FQNEAQ (reference sequence). CDR3 in DNA: TGTGCCAGCAGCCACCCTTCGAGGACAGGGGGTCTCGGCAATCAGCCCCAGCATTTT. It codes for CASSHPSRTGGLGNQPQHF.

This clonotype occurred many times. This beta chain is a stray read from a library made for alpha chains; its abundance is not meaningful. The rearrangement joins TRBV7-2 to TRBJ2-5, with D tentatively TRBD2 (6 bases). The CDR3 length is 17 residues. With 3 bases removed from V and 1 base from J, the gap between germline ends came to 18 bases. The germline gives CDR1 SGHTA, CDR2 FQGNSA. CDR3 in DNA: TGTGCCAGCAGCTTTTCGGAGGGGCCCAGTCTCCAAGAGACCCAGTACTTC. It is translated as CASSFSEGPSLQETQYF.

This clonotype was observed at least ten times. Since it is a stray read in a library aimed at alpha chains, this beta chain has a size that is not meaningful. The chain employs TRBV2 and TRBJ2-1; no clear D. There are 12 residues in the CDR3. The germline CDR1 and CDR2 sequences are SNHLY and FYNNEI. Trimming pared 7 bases from V and 0 bases from J, leaving 4 bases between. CDR3 DNA: TGTGCCAGCACTTACTCCTACAATGAGCAGTTCTTC. As protein: CASTYSYNEQFF.

This clonotype was seen ten or more times. The size of this beta chain means little, since it is a stray read in a library made for alpha chains. The chain couples TRBV5-1 to TRBJ2-7; 12 bases match TRBD1. CDR3 length equals 15 residues. Germline loops: CDR1 SGHRS, CDR2 YFSETQ. V lost 5 bases, J lost 7 bases, and 10 bases stayed unmatched. For the CDR3, the DNA is TGCGCCAGCAGTATGGAGGGGACAGGGGGCCTGGAGCAGTACTTC. Its translation is CASSMEGTGGLEQYF.

This clonotype was seen at least ten times. Since it is a stray read in a library aimed at alpha chains, this beta chain has a size that is not meaningful. This chain joins TRBV20-1 and TRBJ1-5, with D possibly TRBD1 on 5 matching bases. Germline V gene lookup returns CDR1 DFQATT and CDR2 SNEGSKA (reference sequence). The V end was cut by 1 base, the J end by 9 bases, with 13 bases between. The CDR3 consists of 13 residues. The CDR3: CSARGSGLVPQHF. Here the CDR3 DNA reads TGCAGTGCTAGAGGCTCAGGGTTGGTGCCCCAGCATTTT.

This clonotype was seen at least ten times. This beta chain is a stray read from a library made for alpha chains; its abundance is not meaningful. The genes are TRBV4-3 and TRBJ1-1; 7 positions agree with TRBD1. The V gene's germline CDR1 is LGHNA and CDR2 YSLEER. Losses at the gene ends were 3 bases for V and 5 bases for J; bases not matched to a gene: 12. CDR3 length: 16 amino acids. The CDR3 sequence is CASSQRTGVGSTEAFF. CDR3 nucleotide sequence: TGCGCCAGCAGCCAGAGAACAGGGGTCGGTTCGACTGAAGCTTTCTTT.

This clonotype was observed many times. This beta chain came through as a stray read in a library set up for alpha chains, and its size says little. The V gene is TRBV30, the J gene TRBJ1-2; 9 bases align to TRBD1. The V gene end was trimmed by 3 bases and the J gene end by 7 bases; junction bases not matched to a gene: 12. Germline values: CDR1 GTSNPN, CDR2 SVGIG (reference sequence). The CDR3 has 15 residues. The CDR3 here is CAWSDTGQGVSGYTF. CDR3 nucleotides: TGTGCCTGGAGCGATACGGGACAGGGAGTCTCTGGCTACACCTTC.

This clonotype was detected ten times or more. Found in a library prepared for alpha chains, this beta chain is an off-target read, and its abundance has little meaning. The chain carries TRBV6-1 and TRBJ1-1, with D maybe TRBD1 (6 bases). The CDR3 has 13 residues. Germline V gene data show CDR1 as MNHNS and CDR2 as SASEGT. V was shortened by 2 bases and J by 5 bases, with 9 bases between the two germline ends. CDR3 amino acids: CASSEQGWTEAFF. The CDR3 DNA is TGTGCCAGCAGTGAACAGGGGTGGACTGAAGCTTTCTTT.

In this sample, this clonotype turned up many times. The size of this beta chain means little, since it is a stray read in a library made for alpha chains. The V gene is TRBV7-9, the J gene TRBJ1-4; unclear D gene. The CDR3 spans 15 residues. From germline, CDR1 is SEHNR and CDR2 FQNEAQ (reference sequence). The V and J ends lost 5 bases and 5 bases respectively, with 15 bases between them. The DNA of the CDR3 is TGTGCCAGCAGCCCCCTATTACAGCCCAATGAAAAACTGTTTTTT. Its translation is CASSPLLQPNEKLFF.

By share of the sample, this clonotype is medium-sized. This beta chain is an off-target read within a library intended for alpha chains, so its frequency means little. J is TRBJ1-6 and V is TRBV20-1; D is unclear. This CDR3 comprises 13 residues. Germline values: CDR1 DFQATT, CDR2 SNEGSKA (reference sequence). The V end lost 0 bases, the J end lost 7 bases, and 7 bases lay between the germline ends. For the CDR3, the DNA is TGCAGTGCTAGAGATGGTCGAAATTCACCCCTCCACTTT. It yields the protein CSARDGRNSPLHF.

To note about this clonotype: Little can be read into the size of this beta chain, an off-target read in a library designed for alpha chains. The rearrangement uses TRBV12-3 or TRBV12-4 and TRBJ1-5; D gene unclear. V was pared by 3 bases and J by 0 bases, with 15 bases between. This CDR3 is 17 amino acids long. CDR3 in amino acids: CASSFSLDPYSNQPQHF. The CDR3 DNA is TGTGCCAGCAGTTTCTCCCTAGACCCGTATAGCAATCAGCCCCAGCATTTT.

This clonotype was found a few times. This beta chain lies outside the target of a library built for alpha chains; its clone size means little. The rearrangement joins TRBV9 to TRBJ2-6; D call uncertain. Germline assignment: CDR1 SGDLS and CDR2 YYNGEE. This CDR3 contains 17 residues. Trimming removed 0 bases at V and 3 bases at J, with 13 bases between. The CDR3 region has the DNA TGTGCCAGCAGCGTAGGGGCAGATCCCCATGGGGCCAACGTCCTGACTTTC. It specifies CASSVGADPHGANVLTF.

In its sample, this clonotype was seen many times. This beta chain is an unintended read in a library built for alpha chains; its size means little. J is TRBJ1-6 and V is TRBV3-2. TRBV3-2 is reported as a pseudogene. The CDR3 loop spans 17 amino acids. CDR3 nucleotides: TGTGCCAGCAGCCAAAAACCCTGGCGGGACTATAATTCACCCCTCCACTTT. This codes for CASSQKPWRDYNSPLHF.